This paragraph covers one T cell receptor (beta chain) sequence. The data were produced by immunoSEQ multiplex PCR, yet TCRdb's version contains in-frame clones alone and is incomplete. The sample includes approximately 270,000 clones, 89% of them seen just once. The source of the sample is a study of blood T cell repertoires in COVID-19. Overall study context: The cDNA or gDNA used as material had been derived from T cells, B-cell-depleted T cells, or PBMCs.

Looked up from germline, CDR1 is KGHSH and CDR2 is LQKENI. The CDR3 spans 13 residues. V was clipped by 11 bases and J by 4 bases, with 14 bases between them. This chain connects TRBV18 to TRBJ1-4; a possible D gene is TRBD1 (6 bases). Sample: peripheral blood. The sequence came from a man in his forties or fifties with acute or convalescent COVID-19. CDR3 loop: CAATQDSNEKLFF. DNA of the CDR3: TGTGCCGCGACCCAGGACAGTAATGAAAAACTGTTTTTT.